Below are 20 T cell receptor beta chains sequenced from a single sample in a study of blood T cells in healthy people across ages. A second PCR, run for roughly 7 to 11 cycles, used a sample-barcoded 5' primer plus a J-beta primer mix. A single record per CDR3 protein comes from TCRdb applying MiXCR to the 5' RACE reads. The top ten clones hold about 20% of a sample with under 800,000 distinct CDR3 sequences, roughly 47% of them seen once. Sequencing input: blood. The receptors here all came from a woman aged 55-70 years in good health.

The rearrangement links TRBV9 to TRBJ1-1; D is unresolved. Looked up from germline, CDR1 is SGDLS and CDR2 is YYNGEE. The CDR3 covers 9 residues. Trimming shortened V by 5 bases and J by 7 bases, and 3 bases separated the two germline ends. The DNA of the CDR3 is TGTGCCAGCAGGCATGAAGCTTTCTTT. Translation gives CASRHEAFF.

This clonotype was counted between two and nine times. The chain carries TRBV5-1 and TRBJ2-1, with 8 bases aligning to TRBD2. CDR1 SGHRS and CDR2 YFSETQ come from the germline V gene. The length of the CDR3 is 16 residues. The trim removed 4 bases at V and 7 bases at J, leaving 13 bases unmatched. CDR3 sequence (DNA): TGCGCCAGCAGCCTGGAGGACCGCGGGAGGAGGAATGAGCAGTTCTTC. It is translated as CASSLEDRGRRNEQFF.

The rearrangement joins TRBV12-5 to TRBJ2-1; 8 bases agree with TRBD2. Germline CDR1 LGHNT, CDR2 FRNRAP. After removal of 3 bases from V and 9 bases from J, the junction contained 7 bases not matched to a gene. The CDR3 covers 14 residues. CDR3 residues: CASGFSGKEGEQFF. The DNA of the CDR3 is TGTGCTAGTGGTTTTAGCGGGAAGGAGGGTGAGCAGTTCTTC.

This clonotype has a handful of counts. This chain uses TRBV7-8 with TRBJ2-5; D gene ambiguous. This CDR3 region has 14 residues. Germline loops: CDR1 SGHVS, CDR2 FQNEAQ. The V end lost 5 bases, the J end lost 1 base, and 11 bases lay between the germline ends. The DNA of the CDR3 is TGTGCCAGCAGCCCGATGACGGCCCAAGAGACCCAGTACTTC. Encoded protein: CASSPMTAQETQYF.

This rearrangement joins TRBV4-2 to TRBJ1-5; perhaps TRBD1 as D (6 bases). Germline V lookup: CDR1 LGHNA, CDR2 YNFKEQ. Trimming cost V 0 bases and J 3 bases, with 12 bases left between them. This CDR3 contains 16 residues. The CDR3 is CASSQDRQANNQPQHF. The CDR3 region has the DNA TGTGCCAGCAGCCAAGATCGACAGGCGAACAATCAGCCCCAGCATTTT.

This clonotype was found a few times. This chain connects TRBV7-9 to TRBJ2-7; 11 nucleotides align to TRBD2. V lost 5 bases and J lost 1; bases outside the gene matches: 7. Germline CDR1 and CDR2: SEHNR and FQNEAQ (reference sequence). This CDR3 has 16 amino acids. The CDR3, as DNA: TGTGCCAGCAGCAAGACACTAGCGGGAGATTCCTACGAGCAGTACTTC. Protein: CASSKTLAGDSYEQYF. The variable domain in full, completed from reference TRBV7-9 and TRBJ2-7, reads DTGVSQNPRHKITKRGQNVTFRCDPISEHNRLYWYRQTLGQGPEFLTYFQNEAQLEKSRLLSDRFSAERPKGSFSTLEIQRTEQGDSAMYLCASSKTLAGDSYEQYFGPGTRLTVT.

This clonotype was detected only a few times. The CDR3 loop reads CASSKPTGGSYEQYF. The CDR3 DNA follows: TGTGCCAGCAGTAAACCGACAGGGGGCTCGTACGAGCAGTACTTC. The chain combines TRBV6-5 with TRBJ2-7; 10 nucleotides line up with TRBD1. V lost 5 bases, J lost 4 bases, and 8 bases stayed unmatched. Germline V gene lookup returns CDR1 MNHEY and CDR2 SVGAGI. The CDR3 loop spans 15 amino acids.

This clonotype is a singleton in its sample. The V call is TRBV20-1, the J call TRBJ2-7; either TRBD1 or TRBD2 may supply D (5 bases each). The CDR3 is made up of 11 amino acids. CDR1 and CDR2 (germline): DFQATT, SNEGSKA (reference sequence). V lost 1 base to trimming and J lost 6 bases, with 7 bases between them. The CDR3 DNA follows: TGCAGTGCTAGAGCGGGGACCGAGCAGTACTTC. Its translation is CSARAGTEQYF.

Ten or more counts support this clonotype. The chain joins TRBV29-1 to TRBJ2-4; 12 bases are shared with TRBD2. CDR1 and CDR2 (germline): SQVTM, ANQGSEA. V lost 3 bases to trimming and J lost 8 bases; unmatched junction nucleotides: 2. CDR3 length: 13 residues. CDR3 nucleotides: TGCAGCGTTGAGGCTAGCGGGGGGGACATTCAGTACTTC. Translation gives CSVEASGGDIQYF. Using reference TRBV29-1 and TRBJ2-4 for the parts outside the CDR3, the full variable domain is SAVISQKPSRDICQRGTSLTIQCQVDSQVTMMFWYRQQPGQSLTLIATANQGSEATYESGFVIDKFPISRPNLTFSTLTVSNMSPEDSSIYLCSVEASGGDIQYFGAGTRLSVL.

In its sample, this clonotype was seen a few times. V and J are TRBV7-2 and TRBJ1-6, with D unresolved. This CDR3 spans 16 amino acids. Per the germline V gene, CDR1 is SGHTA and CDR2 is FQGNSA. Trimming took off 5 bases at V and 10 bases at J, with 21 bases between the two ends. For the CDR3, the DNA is TGTGCCAGCAGCCATATCGAGGCTGGCTCGGGGTCACCCCTCCACTTT. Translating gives CASSHIEAGSGSPLHF.

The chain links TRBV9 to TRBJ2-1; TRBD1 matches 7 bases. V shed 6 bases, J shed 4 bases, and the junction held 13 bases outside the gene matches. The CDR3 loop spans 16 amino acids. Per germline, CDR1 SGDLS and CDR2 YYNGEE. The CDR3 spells CASTDRRDSLYNEQFF. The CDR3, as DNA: TGTGCCAGCACCGACCGACGGGACAGCCTTTACAATGAGCAGTTCTTC.

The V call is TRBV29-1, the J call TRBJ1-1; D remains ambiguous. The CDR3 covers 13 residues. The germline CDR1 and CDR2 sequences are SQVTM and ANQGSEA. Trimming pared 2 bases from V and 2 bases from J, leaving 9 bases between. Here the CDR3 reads CSVEPPSNTEAFF. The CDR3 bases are TGCAGCGTTGAACCCCCCTCAAACACTGAAGCTTTCTTT.

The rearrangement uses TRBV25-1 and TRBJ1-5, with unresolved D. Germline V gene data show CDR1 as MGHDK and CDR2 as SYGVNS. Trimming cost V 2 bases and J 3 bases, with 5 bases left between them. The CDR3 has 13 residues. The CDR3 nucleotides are TGTGCCAGCAGTGAAACTACCAATCAGCCCCAGCATTTT. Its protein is CASSETTNQPQHF.

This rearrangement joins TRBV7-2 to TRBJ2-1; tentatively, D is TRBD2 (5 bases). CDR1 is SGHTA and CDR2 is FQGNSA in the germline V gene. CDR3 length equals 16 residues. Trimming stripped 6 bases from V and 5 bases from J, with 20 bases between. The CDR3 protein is CASRPLGLLGNNEQFF. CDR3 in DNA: TGTGCCAGCAGACCTTTAGGACTTCTCGGGAACAATGAGCAGTTCTTC.

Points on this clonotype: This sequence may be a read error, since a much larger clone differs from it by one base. The CDR3 protein is CASSEIGGTFF. As DNA, the CDR3 is TGTGCCAGCAGTGAAATCGGGGGGACTTTCTTT. The chain carries TRBV25-1 and TRBJ1-1; TRBD1 might be the D (5 bases). V was pared by 2 bases and J by 12 bases, with 10 bases between. Germline CDR1 and CDR2: MGHDK and SYGVNS. This CDR3 comprises 11 residues.

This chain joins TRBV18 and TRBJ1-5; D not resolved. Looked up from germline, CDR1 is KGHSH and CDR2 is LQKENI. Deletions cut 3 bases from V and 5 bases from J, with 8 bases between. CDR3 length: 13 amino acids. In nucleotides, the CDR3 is TGTGCCAGCTCACCGAGCGGAGATCAGCCCCAGCATTTT. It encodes CASSPSGDQPQHF. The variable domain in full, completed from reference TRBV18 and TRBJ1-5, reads NAGVMQNPRHLVRRRGQEARLRCSPMKGHSHVYWYRQLPEEGLKFMVYLQKENIIDESGMPKERFSAEFPKEGPSILRIQQVVRGDSAAYFCASSPSGDQPQHFGDGTRLSIL.

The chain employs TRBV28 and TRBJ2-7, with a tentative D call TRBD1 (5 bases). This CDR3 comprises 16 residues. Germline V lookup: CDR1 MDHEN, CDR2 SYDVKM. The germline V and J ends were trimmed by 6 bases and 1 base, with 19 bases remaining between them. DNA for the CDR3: TGTGCCAGCAGGGCCCAGGGCCAGCAATTTTCCTACGAGCAGTACTTC. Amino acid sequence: CASRAQGQQFSYEQYF.

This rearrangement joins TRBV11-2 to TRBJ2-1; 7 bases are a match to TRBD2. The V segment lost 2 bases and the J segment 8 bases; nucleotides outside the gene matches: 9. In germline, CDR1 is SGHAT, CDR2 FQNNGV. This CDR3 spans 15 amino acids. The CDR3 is CASSLPAGRRDEQFF. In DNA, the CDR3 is TGTGCCAGCAGCTTACCAGCGGGAAGGCGCGATGAGCAGTTCTTC.

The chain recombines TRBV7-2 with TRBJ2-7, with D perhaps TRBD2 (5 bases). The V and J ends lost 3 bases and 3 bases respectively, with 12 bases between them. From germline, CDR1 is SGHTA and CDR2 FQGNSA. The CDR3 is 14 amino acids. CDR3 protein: CASSLWGEGYEQYF. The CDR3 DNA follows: TGTGCCAGCAGCTTGTGGGGAGAAGGCTACGAGCAGTACTTC.

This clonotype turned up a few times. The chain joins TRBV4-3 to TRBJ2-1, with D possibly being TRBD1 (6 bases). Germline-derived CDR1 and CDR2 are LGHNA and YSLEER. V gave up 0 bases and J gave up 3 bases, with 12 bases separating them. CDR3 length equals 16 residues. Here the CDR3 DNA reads TGCGCCAGCAGCCAAGACTGGGGGCTTGGCTACAATGAGCAGTTCTTC. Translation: CASSQDWGLGYNEQFF.